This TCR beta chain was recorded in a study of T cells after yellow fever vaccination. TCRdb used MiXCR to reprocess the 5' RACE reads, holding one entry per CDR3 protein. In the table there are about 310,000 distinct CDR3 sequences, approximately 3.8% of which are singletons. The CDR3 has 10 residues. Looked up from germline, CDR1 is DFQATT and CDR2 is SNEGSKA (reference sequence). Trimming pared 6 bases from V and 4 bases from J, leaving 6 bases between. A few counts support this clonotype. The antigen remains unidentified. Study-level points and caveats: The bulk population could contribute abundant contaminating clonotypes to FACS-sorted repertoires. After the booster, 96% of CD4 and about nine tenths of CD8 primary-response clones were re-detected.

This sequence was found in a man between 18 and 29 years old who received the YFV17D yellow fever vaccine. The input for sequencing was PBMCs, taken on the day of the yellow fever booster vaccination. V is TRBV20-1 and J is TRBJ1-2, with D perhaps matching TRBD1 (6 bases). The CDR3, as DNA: TGCAGTGCGGACAGCTATGGCTACACCTTC. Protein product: CSADSYGYTF.